The T cell receptor beta chain described here comes from a study of long-term antiretroviral therapy in people with HIV (dated by TCRdb to between 2021 and 2024). A note on the overall study: The earliest samples were collected roughly a decade before the 2015 WHO recommendation for immediate ART, at a time when ART was usually postponed until CD4 counts fell. A retrospective serial study tested whether changes in peripheral blood TRB repertoire composition and diversity were associated with ART initiation and durable HIV suppression. No cross-contamination during QIAcube processing turned up in test extractions that ran a monoclonal T-cell line alongside about 35 polyclonal samples. About two fifths of the roughly 30 participants with HIV were female. A total of 150 to 200 cryopreserved PBMC samples came from around 30 adults with confirmed HIV infection and were collected serially over a mean of roughly 6 years (range 1-12).

V is pruned by 4 bases and J by 10 bases, leaving 11 bases of the junction without a gene match. CDR1 and CDR2 are read off the germline V gene (reference sequence) as LNHDA and SQIVND. Inclusive of the bounding cysteine and phenylalanine, the CDR3 is 16 residues long. The sequence is cut down to CDR3 DNA, 48 bases in frame from base 1. Inclusion was restricted to participants for whom at least one PBMC sample before ART initiation and at least two post-ART samples were available. All participants with HIV were treated in the United States of America. Cryopreserved samples of about 0.95-11 million PBMC were thawed and washed before DNA extraction. At the time of the earliest PBMC sample for each participant with HIV, ages ranged from roughly 23 to 60 years. PBMC samples from each participant spanned 1-4 timepoints before ART initiation and 2-8 timepoints after ART initiation, with a median of 7 samples. For every participant, serial HIV viral load, CD4+ T-cell count, ART history and demographic data were obtained. Genomic DNA was extracted from unsorted PBMC with a Qiagen kit on a QIAcube, processed in batches of 12 samples.

The research as a whole found: A significant increase in TRB diversity was found to be associated with ART initiation, although TRB diversity was observed to remain significantly below that of transplant donor controls even after long-term ART. Because pre-ART samples had limited cell numbers, profiling was done on unsorted PBMC rather than on sorted CD4+ and CD8+ T cells. CDR3 length ranges in HIV repertoires were narrower than in controls, and network structure suggested an antigen-experienced repertoire with only a slight naive shift after ART. Expanded TRB clones identified before ART initiation dominated the repertoire across all time points, though the dominance fluctuated and decreased in many PLHIV after ART. Limited PBMC availability meant only the TCR beta chain was sequenced, without alpha chain pairing. The samples span the years 2004 to 2017, and the ART regimens used may be less effective than current regimens. No data were available on ART adherence, viral resistance or therapy changes, limiting inferences about post-ART repertoire changes.

With regard to this clone: Its antigen is not yet known. No base-level quality is on record; no much larger clone is a single base apart.

The immunoSEQ hsTCRB v3.0 assay was used at survey level resolution to sequence the TRB variable region. TRB sequencing targeted a depth of roughly 35,000-55,000 T-cell genomes per sample. An Illumina MiSeq with a v3 150-cycle kit was used to sequence the pooled TRB libraries. Turning to the authors' computational methods: Repertoire analysis was run in R within a reproducible Nextflow workflow that covered QC, data transformation and analysis. Custom analyses were implemented in LymphoSeq2, an R package for AIRR-Seq data exploration. A handful of samples that produced fewer than 5000 total TRB sequences were removed, so 180 or so HIV repertoires were analyzed. Among the 200 or so HIV repertoires that were kept, 59 were collected before ART initiation and over 120 were collected after ART initiation. Repertoires were downsampled to 5000 TRB nucleotide sequences, with summary statistics averaged over 100 downsampling iterations. The analysis kept only TRB sequences whose CDR3 regions were at least seven amino acids long. Two measures captured diversity: a Shannon entropy-derived clonality score and the Gini coefficient. In the repertoire networks, any two of the top 5000 CDR3 amino acid sequences were connected whenever the two sequences differed by an edit distance of one. Antigen specificity groups and MHC restriction were predicted for TRB CDR3 amino acid sequences with GLIPH2. To flag known associations with CMV, EBV, HIV or tissue antigens, CDR3 amino acid sequences were compared against VDJdb and McPAS-TCR. Pre-ART, post-ART and control groups were compared with Wilcoxon signed-rank tests and Holm-Bonferroni correction. TCRdb holds this immuneACCESS table with in-frame rearrangements only. Some clones are missing; in checked studies, unresolved V genes explain under half, and the rest has no known cause. For V, J and clone size, that table is used; D and trimming come from the DNA. This sample has about 20,000 clones in its table, and approximately 90% of those were observed once. The ten largest clonotypes hold 7.5% to 10% of the sample.

The chain uses TRBV19 and TRBJ2-3; 13 middle bases align to TRBD2. This clonotype originated in a woman in her twenties or thirties with HIV. Material: unsorted PBMCs, obtained approximately 4.4 years before starting antiretroviral therapy. The nucleotide sequence is given as TGTGCCAGTAGTACGTGGACTAGCGGGGGTGGGACCCCGCAGTATTTT. The translation is CASSTWTSGGGTPQYF.